Presented here are 30 T cell receptor beta chains from one specimen sequenced in a study of blood T cell repertoires in COVID-19. The repertoire was sequenced with immunoSEQ multiplex PCR; TCRdb's copy has only in-frame clones and lacks some. The sample holds about 110,000 clones, approximately 87% seen once. Sequences were obtained from peripheral blood. These receptors were taken from a woman aged 60 to 75 with acute or convalescent COVID-19.

The chain joins TRBV5-1 to TRBJ1-2; D remains ambiguous. Germline V gene sequence: CDR1 SGHRS, CDR2 YFSETQ. CDR3 length equals 14 residues. V shed 1 base and J shed 8 bases, with 15 bases lying between them. The CDR3: CASSLLVTGSGYTF. For the CDR3, the DNA is TGCGCCAGCAGCTTGTTGGTGACGGGGTCGGGCTACACCTTC.

The chain is built from TRBV28 and TRBJ2-3; D might be TRBD1 (6 bases). V gave up 5 bases and J gave up 7 bases, with 13 bases separating them. The germline gives CDR1 MDHEN, CDR2 SYDVKM. CDR3 length: 13 amino acids. CDR3 sequence reads: CASSLPGENTQYF. CDR3 coding DNA: TGTGCCAGCAGTCTTCCAGGGGAAAATACGCAGTATTTT.

This sequence joins TRBV11-2 and TRBJ1-5, with TRBD1 matching over 12 bases. In germline, CDR1 is SGHAT, CDR2 FQNNGV. The CDR3 contains 15 residues. Trimming at V came to 3 bases and at J to 7 bases, leaving 4 bases not matched to a gene. The CDR3 sequence: CASSLGDRGRQPQHF. The CDR3 DNA is TGTGCCAGCAGCTTGGGGGACAGGGGGCGGCAGCCCCAGCATTTT.

This clone showed up just once. This chain connects TRBV5-6 to TRBJ1-4; 9 bases are a match to TRBD1. The junction had 5 bases not matched to a gene; V was cut back by 1 base and J by 7 bases. Germline CDR1 SGHDT, CDR2 YYEEEE. The CDR3 spans 15 residues. The CDR3 region is CASSLMRQGGEKLFF. The CDR3, as DNA: TGTGCCAGCAGCTTGATGCGACAGGGGGGTGAAAAACTGTTTTTT.

This chain connects TRBV6-5 to TRBJ1-1; tentatively, D is TRBD1 (5 bases). Trimming stripped 6 bases from V and 4 bases from J, with 12 bases between. Germline values: CDR1 MNHEY, CDR2 SVGAGI. The CDR3 contains 13 residues. The CDR3 loop reads CASSEFRATEAFF. CDR3 bases: TGTGCCAGCAGCGAGTTCAGGGCCACTGAAGCTTTCTTT.

This chain links TRBV15 with TRBJ2-5; TRBD2 matches 8 bases. Germline V lookup: CDR1 LNHNV, CDR2 YYDKDF (reference sequence). Losses at the gene ends were 0 bases for V and 4 bases for J; bases not matched to a gene: 10. The CDR3 spans 17 residues. DNA for the CDR3: TGTGCCACCAGCAGAGATCCAGCGGGAGCTTCAGGAGAGACCCAGTACTTC. Its translation is CATSRDPAGASGETQYF. The variable domain in full, with the rest retrieved from reference TRBV15 and TRBJ2-5, is DAMVIQNPRYQVTQFGKPVTLSCSQTLNHNVMYWYQQKSSQAPKLLFHYYDKDFNNEADTPDNFQSRRPNTSFCFLDIRSPGLGDTAMYLCATSRDPAGASGETQYFGPGTRLLVL.

The rearrangement uses TRBV6-5 and TRBJ2-7; possible D gene TRBD2, 6 bases. With 5 bases removed from V and 5 bases from J, the gap between germline ends came to 13 bases. The length of the CDR3 is 13 residues. Germline V gene sequence: CDR1 MNHEY, CDR2 SVGAGI. The CDR3: CASSPGSSDEQYF. The CDR3 DNA reads as TGTGCCAGCAGTCCCGGGAGCTCGGACGAGCAGTACTTC.

The chain recombines TRBV4-1 with TRBJ2-1; the match to TRBD2 covers 12 bases. The germline V gene has CDR1 MGHRA and CDR2 YSYEKL. CDR3 length: 15 residues. J lost 8 bases, V lost 0 bases, and 2 bases had no gene match. CDR3 sequence reads: CASSQDRTSGDEQFF. The CDR3 DNA reads as TGCGCCAGCAGCCAAGACCGGACTAGCGGGGATGAGCAGTTCTTC.

Concerning this clone itself: An end of the junction differs from the germline gene, which may be a read error. This rearrangement joins TRBV5-6 to TRBJ2-1, with D possibly matching TRBD2 (6 bases). Germline CDR1 SGHDT, CDR2 YYEEEE. The CDR3 is 11 residues long. The CDR3 nucleotides are TGTGCCAGCAGCCAGGGACTTAGGAAGATCTTC. It is translated as CASSQGLRKIF. The entire variable domain, with the rest obtained from reference TRBV5-6 and TRBJ2-1, is as follows: DAGVTQSPTHLIKTRGQQVTLRCSPKSGHDTVSWYQQALGQGPQFIFQYYEEEERQRGNFPDRFSGHQFPNYSSELNVNALLLGDSALYLCASSQGLRKIFGPGTRLTVL.

The chain is built from TRBV2 and TRBJ2-7, with a weak D call TRBD1 (5 bases). Germline V lookup: CDR1 SNHLY, CDR2 FYNNEI. CDR3 length: 12 amino acids. The germline V and J ends were trimmed by 8 bases and 3 bases, with 11 bases remaining between them. The CDR3 here is CASRTDIYEQYF. The DNA of the CDR3 is TGTGCCAGCCGGACGGACATCTACGAGCAGTACTTC.

The rearrangement uses TRBV7-9 and TRBJ2-7; TRBD2 agrees at 9 bases. Trimming at V came to 2 bases and at J to 3 bases, leaving 8 bases not matched to a gene. This CDR3 has 16 residues. Germline values: CDR1 SEHNR, CDR2 FQNEAQ (reference sequence). The CDR3 spells CASSLRASGTFYEQYF. The DNA of the CDR3 is TGTGCCAGCAGCTTAAGGGCTAGCGGGACCTTCTACGAGCAGTACTTC.

Here the CDR3 reads CASSYSEQGEGNTIYF. The CDR3 DNA follows: TGTGCCAGCAGTTACTCGGAACAGGGCGAGGGGAACACCATATATTTT. The chain recombines TRBV6-6 with TRBJ1-3; D may be TRBD1 (6 bases). Germline assignment: CDR1 MNHNY and CDR2 SVGAGI (reference sequence). V dropped 0 bases and J dropped 7 bases, with 16 bases sitting between them. This CDR3 comprises 16 residues.

The chain recombines TRBV2 with TRBJ1-1, with D maybe TRBD1 (5 bases). Germline loops: CDR1 SNHLY, CDR2 FYNNEI. Trimming took 6 bases from V and 4 from J, leaving 15 bases between them. This CDR3 contains 14 residues. CDR3 coding DNA: TGTGCCAGCAGCGCCCGGGGGGGGGTCACTGAAGCTTTCTTT. Translation: CASSARGGVTEAFF. The complete variable domain, with remaining parts taken from reference TRBV2 and TRBJ1-1, reads EPEVTQTPSHQVTQMGQEVILRCVPISNHLYFYWYRQILGQKVEFLVSFYNNEISEKSEIFDDQFSVERPDGSNFTLKIRSTKLEDSAMYFCASSARGGVTEAFFGQGTRLTVV.

CDR3 in amino acids: CASSLLRGRSYNEQFF. The CDR3 nucleotides are TGTGCCAGCAGCTTACTTCGAGGGAGGTCCTACAATGAGCAGTTCTTC. The chain links TRBV11-2 to TRBJ2-1; possibly TRBD2 for D (6 bases). V gave up 2 bases and J gave up 1 base, with 12 bases separating them. CDR1 and CDR2 from the germline V gene are SGHAT and FQNNGV. The CDR3 runs to 16 residues. The full variable domain, with the rest looked up from reference TRBV11-2 and TRBJ2-1, is EAGVAQSPRYKIIEKRQSVAFWCNPISGHATLYWYQQILGQGPKLLIQFQNNGVVDDSQLPKDRFSAERLKGVDSTLKIQPAKLEDSAVYLCASSLLRGRSYNEQFFGPGTRLTVL.

This chain links TRBV18 with TRBJ2-5, with 7 bases identical to TRBD2. The CDR3 spans 15 residues. V lost 1 base and J lost 3; bases outside the gene matches: 5. Germline V lookup: CDR1 KGHSH, CDR2 LQKENI. For the CDR3, the DNA is TGTGCCAGCTCACCACTCCTAGCGGACAAAGAGACCCAGTACTTC. Its protein product is CASSPLLADKETQYF.

V usage is TRBV2 and J usage is TRBJ1-2; D not certain. CDR1 SNHLY and CDR2 FYNNEI come from the germline V gene. The CDR3 length is 15 residues. Between the trimmed V and J ends, which lost 3 bases and 2 bases, there was a span of 13 bases. The CDR3: CASSEAQGLNYGYTF. In nucleotides, the CDR3 is TGTGCCAGCAGTGAGGCTCAAGGACTCAACTATGGCTACACCTTC.

This sequence joins TRBV14 and TRBJ2-7, with D possibly TRBD2 on 6 matching bases. There are 17 residues in the CDR3. Germline CDR1 reads SGHDN; CDR2 reads FVKESK. V gave up 0 bases and J gave up 0 bases, with 15 bases separating them. The CDR3, as DNA: TGTGCCAGCAGCCAAGACCCTGGAGGGGCGAGCTCCTACGAGCAGTACTTC. Its protein product is CASSQDPGGASSYEQYF. The complete variable domain, with remaining parts taken from reference TRBV14 and TRBJ2-7, reads EAGVTQFPSHSVIEKGQTVTLRCDPISGHDNLYWYRRVMGKEIKFLLHFVKESKQDESGMPNNRFLAERTGGTYSTLKVQPAELEDSGVYFCASSQDPGGASSYEQYFGPGTRLTVT.

The gene calls are TRBV14 and TRBJ1-1, with D possibly matching TRBD1 (5 bases). This CDR3 comprises 13 residues. V was pared by 0 bases and J by 5 bases, with 7 bases between. The germline V gene encodes CDR1 SGHDN and CDR2 FVKESK. The CDR3 DNA reads as TGTGCCAGCAGCCAAGACCGACAGACTGAAGCTTTCTTT. Amino acids: CASSQDRQTEAFF.

V gene TRBV6-5 combines with J gene TRBJ1-2; TRBD1 might be the D (6 bases). This CDR3 region has 16 residues. CDR1 MNHEY and CDR2 SVGAGI come from the germline V gene. V gave up 6 bases and J gave up 4 bases, with 21 bases separating them. The CDR3 DNA is TGTGCCAGCAGATACGAACAGGGTGGCCACAGCTATGGCTACACCTTC. This encodes CASRYEQGGHSYGYTF.

This chain links TRBV5-1 with TRBJ1-2; D uncertain. CDR1 and CDR2 (germline): SGHRS, YFSETQ. V lost 3 bases and J 4 bases, leaving 7 bases between the germline ends. This CDR3 is built from 12 residues. The CDR3, as DNA: TGCGCCAGCAGCTCCCCTCCCTATGGCTACACCTTC. Protein product: CASSSPPYGYTF.

This clone was detected once. The J gene is TRBJ1-4, the V gene TRBV9; TRBD1 aligns across 10 bases. CDR3 length: 22 amino acids. Trimming took 0 bases from V and 0 from J; bases not matched to a gene: 17. Germline lookup yields CDR1 SGDLS and CDR2 YYNGEE. The CDR3 spells CASSVAPVGTGVGVATNEKLFF. The CDR3 nucleotides read TGTGCCAGCAGCGTAGCCCCTGTAGGGACAGGGGTTGGGGTTGCAACTAATGAAAAACTGTTTTTT.

The J gene is TRBJ1-4, the V gene TRBV6-5; 8 bases are shared with TRBD1. V shed 6 bases, J shed 8 bases, and the junction held 11 bases outside the gene matches. Germline lookup yields CDR1 MNHEY and CDR2 SVGAGI. This CDR3 comprises 15 residues. The CDR3 protein is CASSPPGQGGEKLFF. In nucleotides, the CDR3 is TGTGCCAGCAGCCCACCTGGACAGGGTGGCGAAAAACTGTTTTTT.

The V call is TRBV12-5, the J call TRBJ2-1; the D gene is possibly TRBD2 (6 bases). The CDR3 consists of 15 residues. V dropped 5 bases and J dropped 1 base, with 12 bases sitting between them. CDR1 is LGHNT, CDR2 FRNRAP, per germline. The CDR3 protein is CASGPILASYNEQFF. The CDR3 region has the DNA TGTGCTAGTGGTCCTATCCTAGCGTCCTACAATGAGCAGTTCTTC.

The V call is TRBV29-1, the J call TRBJ1-1; D unresolved. Germline values: CDR1 SQVTM, CDR2 ANQGSEA. Deletions cut 5 bases from V and 5 bases from J, with 9 bases between. CDR3 length equals 11 residues. The CDR3 DNA sequence: TGCAGCGTTCAGCGTGGAACTGAAGCTTTCTTT. It is translated as CSVQRGTEAFF.

V usage is TRBV19 and J usage is TRBJ2-1, with 9 bases aligning to TRBD2. This CDR3 comprises 16 residues. Germline CDR1 LNHDA, CDR2 SQIVND (reference sequence). With V trimmed by 1 base and J by 4 bases, 5 bases remained unmatched. CDR3 DNA: TGTGCCAGTAGTATAGCAGGGCTAGCGGGGTACAATGAGCAGTTCTTC. Translation: CASSIAGLAGYNEQFF.

The chain couples TRBV7-9 to TRBJ2-1; unclear D gene. The CDR3 sequence is 10 residues long. Trimming took off 8 bases at V and 10 bases at J, with 9 bases between the two ends. Germline V gene data show CDR1 as SEHNR and CDR2 as FQNEAQ (reference sequence). The CDR3 protein is CASARQEQFF. CDR3 coding DNA: TGTGCCAGCGCCCGCCAGGAGCAGTTCTTC. The full variable domain, with the rest looked up from reference TRBV7-9 and TRBJ2-1, is DTGVSQNPRHKITKRGQNVTFRCDPISEHNRLYWYRQTLGQGPEFLTYFQNEAQLEKSRLLSDRFSAERPKGSFSTLEIQRTEQGDSAMYLCASARQEQFFGPGTRLTVL.

The chain has TRBV10-3 and TRBJ1-2, with 9 bases that match TRBD1. The CDR3 contains 14 residues. Unmatched junction bases numbered 6, after V lost 5 bases and J lost 5 bases. Germline CDR1 ENHRY, CDR2 SYGVKD. The CDR3 DNA follows: TGTGCCATCAGTAGAGGGACAGGGTTGTATGGCTACACCTTC. It codes for CAISRGTGLYGYTF.

This clone was detected once. The chain has TRBV6-5 and TRBJ1-1; TRBD1 matches 9 bases. Germline lookup yields CDR1 MNHEY and CDR2 SVGAGI. V lost 5 bases to trimming and J lost 6 bases; unmatched junction nucleotides: 7. The CDR3 totals 14 residues. The CDR3 region is CASSHRGLLPEAFF. In DNA form, the CDR3 reads TGTGCCAGCAGTCACAGGGGGCTTCTACCTGAAGCTTTCTTT.

V gene TRBV5-5 combines with J gene TRBJ1-5; 9 bases are shared with TRBD1. This CDR3 is 15 amino acids long. V lost 3 bases, J lost 6 bases, and 7 bases stayed unmatched. Germline CDR1 and CDR2: SGHKS and YYEKEE (reference sequence). DNA of the CDR3: TGTGCCAGCAGCTCGGGACAGGGTATGGCTCAGCCCCAGCATTTT. Residues: CASSSGQGMAQPQHF.

This clone was counted a single time. The chain joins TRBV7-9 to TRBJ1-4; unclear D gene. Germline loops: CDR1 SEHNR, CDR2 FQNEAQ (reference sequence). Between the trimmed V and J ends, which lost 3 bases and 0 bases, there was a span of 8 bases. This CDR3 region has 15 residues. For the CDR3, the DNA is TGTGCCAGCAGCTTCAGAGGAACAACTAATGAAAAACTGTTTTTT. Protein product: CASSFRGTTNEKLFF.